The sequence of this TCR beta chain was determined in a study of STAT3 mutations in large granular lymphocyte leukemia. Study-wide results and limits: In some patients, a small highly pathogenic clone possibly went undetected. Every T-cell large granular lymphocyte leukemia patient had at least one immunodominant TCR beta clonotype.

This CDR3 has 12 residues. CDR1 MNHEY and CDR2 SMNVEV come from the germline V gene (reference sequence). Repertoires were generated with immunoSEQ multiplex PCR, while TCRdb's copy carries only in-frame clones and drops some. The table lists roughly 13,000 clones, about nine tenths of them singletons. With regard to this clone: Its matching antigen is unknown.

The rearrangement uses TRBV27 and TRBJ2-3; D not certain. The receptor was isolated from a human donor with T large granular lymphocyte leukemia. Some clones in this sample may be carry-over from other donors' samples. Sequenced material: PBMCs. The CDR3 nucleotides read TGTGCGAGCCGACCTACCACAGATACGCAGTATTTT. It encodes CASRPTTDTQYF.